This is a list of T cell receptor beta chains from one sample in a study of Graves' ophthalmopathy and Graves' hyperthyroidism. MiXCR was run by TCRdb on the multiplex PCR reads, yielding one entry per CDR3 protein. This sample has 900,000 to 1,200,000 distinct CDR3 sequences, with 35% to 40% found just once. The sequencing input was peripheral blood or thyroid tissue (not recorded which). The receptors shown here come from an adult man with Graves' hyperthyroidism. Each CDR3 is given with its conserved first and last residue. The D gene is left open where the match is weak. Size tells how often a clone was seen (once, few, many) or the class of an expanded clone, and some rows leave it out.

size	V	D	J	DNA	CDR3
many	TRBV20-1	TRBD1	TRBJ2-7	TGCAGTGTGCGGGACAGGGTAATCCACGAGCAGTACTTC	CSVRDRVIHEQYF
many	TRBV5-1	TRBD2	TRBJ2-7	TGCGCCAGCAGCTTGTTCGGCGGGAGGGAGAACGAGCAGTACTTC	CASSLFGGRENEQYF
.	TRBV5-1	TRBD1	TRBJ2-5	TGCGCCAGCAGCGCTGGGACAGGGGAACAGCCCCAGTACTTC	CASSAGTGEQPQYF
.	TRBV15	.	TRBJ2-5	TGTGCCACCAGCAGAGAAAGGGCAGGAGATGGAGAGACCCAGTACTTC	CATSRERAGDGETQYF
.	TRBV5-5	TRBD1	TRBJ1-2	TGTGCCAGCAGCGCTCACCGGGACAGCGATGGCCACACCTTC	CASSAHRDSDGHTF
many	TRBV25-1	TRBD2	TRBJ2-5	TGTGCCAGCAGTGAGGGGGGGAAAGAGACCCAGTACTTC	CASSEGGKETQYF
.	TRBV20-1	.	TRBJ1-5	TGCAGTGCTAGAGATCAGGGAGTCCAGCCCCAGCATTTT	CSARDQGVQPQHF
.	TRBV12-3/TRBV12-4	.	TRBJ1-2	TGTGCCAGCAGTCGAAGCAGTACTCCTAACTATGGCTACACCTTC	CASSRSSTPNYGYTF
many	TRBV10-3	.	TRBJ2-5	TGTGCCATCAGTGATTGGGCCCCCAGACAGGTGAAAGAGACCCAGTACTTC	CAISDWAPRQVKETQYF
many	TRBV5-5	.	TRBJ1-2	TGTGCCAGCAGCCGGGACGGAGCTAACTATGGCTACACCTTC	CASSRDGANYGYTF
many	TRBV5-4	TRBD1	TRBJ1-6	TGTGCCAGCAACATGGACAGGAGGAATTCACCCCTCCACTTT	CASNMDRRNSPLHF
many	TRBV13	.	TRBJ1-6	TGTGCCAGCAGCTTGGGTCAATATATCCACTTT	CASSLGQYIHF
.	TRBV5-4	.	TRBJ1-2	TGTGCCAGCAGGGAACAGGGCCACTATGGCTACACCTTC	CASREQGHYGYTF
.	TRBV20-1	.	TRBJ1-6	TGCAGTGCTAGGAGACAGCCTAATTCACCCCTCCACTTT	CSARRQPNSPLHF
.	TRBV12-3/TRBV12-4	.	TRBJ2-7	TGTGCCAGCAGTTACAAAGGGGGATCCTACGAGCAGTACTTC	CASSYKGGSYEQYF
many	TRBV19	.	TRBJ1-1	TGTGCCAGTAGTATAGGAGGGGGAAACACTGAAGCTTTCTTT	CASSIGGGNTEAFF
.	TRBV6-5	.	TRBJ2-4	TGTGCCAGCACCAGGCCCCAGGGACTTCTAGCCAAAAACATTCAGTACTTC	CASTRPQGLLAKNIQYF
few	TRBV11-2	.	TRBJ2-7	TGTGCCAGCAAAACGGGGACCTACGAGCAGTACTTC	CASKTGTYEQYF
.	TRBV29-1	.	TRBJ2-5	TGCAGCCCGGACCAGGGAGAGACCCAGTACTTC	CSPDQGETQYF
few	TRBV10-3	TRBD2	TRBJ2-6	TGTGCCTCCCAAGCAGCGGGAGCGGGATACTCTGGGGCCAACGTCCTGACTTTC	CASQAAGAGYSGANVLTF
.	TRBV9	.	TRBJ1-2	TGTGCCAGCAGCGTAGGGGGTGACAGTTACGGCTACACCTTC	CASSVGGDSYGYTF
many	TRBV7-2	TRBD2	TRBJ2-7	TGTGCCAGCAGCTTGCAACTAGGACTAGCTCTACGATTGGGCGAGCAGTACTTC	CASSLQLGLALRLGEQYF
.	TRBV28	.	TRBJ1-2	TGTGCCATTGGAGGGGGACGGGGAAATAACTATGGCTACACCTTC	CAIGGGRGNNYGYTF
.	TRBV12-3/TRBV12-4	.	TRBJ1-1	TGTGCCAGCAGCACTGACGGGGTACGAGCTTTCTTT	CASSTDGVRAFF
many	TRBV12-3/TRBV12-4	.	TRBJ2-5	TGTGCCAGCAGTTCCAGACAGGCCGAAGAGACCCAGTACTTC	CASSSRQAEETQYF
.	TRBV13	.	TRBJ2-5	TGTGCCAGCAGCTTCCCCGGAGCGCTCCAAGAGACCCAGTACTTC	CASSFPGALQETQYF
.	TRBV10-2	.	TRBJ1-6	TGTGCCAGCCCAAGCCTTCCCGGGTCACCCCTCCACTTT	CASPSLPGSPLHF